This entry features one T cell receptor (beta chain) sequence. The specificity of this receptor is unknown. The record has no base qualities; no much larger clone is one base away. This sample was included in a study of T cells in localized non-small cell lung cancer (TCRdb year 2020). About the full investigation: The study examined T cell repertoires in 200 to 300 patients with early-stage NSCLC and compared tumors with uninvolved tumor-adjacent lungs. All 220 or so NSCLC patients in the cohort were treatment-naive and had localized lung tumors that were resected. Of the NSCLC patients, 120 to 150 were male and approximately 97 were female, and the mean age was around 70 years.

The immunoSEQ Assay was used to sequence TCR beta CDR3 regions from DNA. The original methods were these. To compute T cell density, TCR beta template counts were normalized to usable DNA, which was estimated by amplifying housekeeping genes. Richness was estimated using the preseqR package, with extrapolation to 400,000 templates for PBMC samples and to 120,000 templates for tissue samples. Clonality was calculated as one minus Pielou's evenness. Differential abundance testing on productive amino-acid clonotypes, with a minimum total count of 5 and an alpha of 0.1, was used to identify tissue-enriched TCRs. The Jaccard Index and the Morisita Overlap Index were used to measure repertoire overlap between compartments. TCR beta CDR3s were clustered by GLIPH together with public tetramer-defined viral CDR3s, and at least three viral sequences plus V-gene enrichment were required for viral motifs. Not all clones reach the TCRdb copy of this immuneACCESS table, which keeps in-frame sequences only. Checked studies attribute under half of the gap to unresolved V genes and leave the rest unexplained. The DNA gave D and trimming, while V, J and clone size come from that table. Within this sample are about 30,000 clones, with 88% of them counted one time only. The top ten clones comprise 10% to 15% of the sample.

The study at large found these results: Because multi-region tumor sequencing was not performed, intratumor heterogeneity could not be ruled out. Because the study design was exploratory, TCR variables were selected using unadjusted p-values without false-discovery rate correction. Higher T cell density in blood was associated with longer overall survival, whereas higher clonality in adjacent lung was associated with shorter survival. Of the top 100 tumor clones, a median of roughly 53 were detected in paired uninvolved adjacent lung; around 27 were also among that lung's top 100. Uninvolved tumor-adjacent lung showed the highest T cell clonality, higher than tumor, which suggests more focused antigenic responses in the adjacent lung.

At diagnosis, peripheral blood, uninvolved tumor-adjacent lung and tumor were collected and were preserved as a mix of fresh-frozen and FFPE material. For TCR repertoire profiling, the blood samples were analyzed as peripheral blood mononuclear cells. Trimming takes 0 bases from V and 2 bases from J, and the germline ends sit 9 bases apart. The CDR3 spans 15 residues, from the cysteine through the phenylalanine. Only CDR3 DNA is held: 45 bases, read in frame from base 1. As encoded in the germline V gene, CDR1 is SGHRS while CDR2 is YFSETQ. In this chain, TRBV5-1 is recombined with TRBJ2-1; no confident D gene assignment can be made. Here the sequenced sample was peripheral blood, taken before any cancer treatment. This clonotype originated in an older female donor with stage III squamous cell lung carcinoma. CDR3 protein: CASSLAQRAYNEQFF. The bases read TGCGCCAGCAGCTTGGCCCAGCGTGCCTACAATGAGCAGTTCTTC.